This T cell receptor beta chain was captured in a study of shared clonotypes between healthy human individuals. Study-level points and caveats: Approximately 5.3% was the fraction of naive CD4 clonotypes found shared across several donors. Relative to their counterparts shared across all four donors, non-shared clonotypes exhibited diminished generation probabilities. Clonotype sharing among the donors was expected to vary with sequencing depth.

A word on this clone: Its antigen remains unidentified.

Measured with immunoSEQ multiplex PCR; TCRdb has only the in-frame clones, and not every one. The sample lists some 2,100,000 clones; 95% were seen once. Germline CDR1 reads SGHAT; CDR2 reads FQNNGV. This CDR3 is 15 amino acids long. Trimming removed 0 bases from V and 0 bases from J, with 6 bases in between. The sample comprised naive CD4+ T cells sorted from blood. The subset: CD45RA+ positively selected. V is TRBV11-2 and J is TRBJ1-5, with a weak D call TRBD1 (5 bases). The sequence was obtained from a man between 18 and 35 years old in good health. CDR3: CASSLEGDSNQPQHF. CDR3 bases: TGTGCCAGCAGCTTAGAGGGGGATAGCAATCAGCCCCAGCATTTT.